This T cell receptor (beta chain) was sequenced during a study of cytomegalovirus exposure and HLA in healthy donors. The wider study: Clustering assigned 70% to 90% of the approximately 390 genotyped donors to the Caucasian-associated ancestry cluster. Whole-study results and caveats: The classifier reportedly diagnosed cytomegalovirus status with high sensitivity and specificity.

The primer mix had 60 Vbeta and 13 Jbeta primers. Original analysis: Per a later analysis, the number of unique TCR beta chains was around 80 million, of which 10 million to 11 million were shared. The protocol was immunoSEQ multiplex PCR, while the TCRdb copy is restricted to in-frame clones and leaves out a portion. The D gene and trimming were derived from the DNA, and the V and J assignments and clone size from that table. Altogether roughly 180,000 clones are present, around four fifths being singletons, with the ten largest covering 3.5% to 4.5%. To note about this clone: Its antigen is undetermined.

This CDR3 comprises 14 residues. V was pared by 6 bases and J by 3 bases, with 12 bases between. Germline CDR1 reads MNHEY; CDR2 reads SVGAGI. The TCR was taken from a woman aged 60-75 years in good health and CMV-seropositive. The chain links TRBV6-5 to TRBJ1-5; D is perhaps TRBD1 (6 bases). The sequenced material came from PBMCs. The CDR3 here is CASSFDRNNQPQHF. DNA for the CDR3: TGTGCCAGCAGCTTCGACAGGAACAATCAGCCCCAGCATTTT.